These 4 T cell receptor beta chains share one sample of origin, sequenced in a study of beta chain features in type 1 diabetes. Study findings and constraints: All four CD4+ subsets of Type 1 diabetes patients contained TCRB CDR3s that were moderately but significantly shorter.

These receptors' targets are unknown. The investigators reverse transcribed all of the isolated RNA, so they sequenced expressed TCRB transcripts. Sequencing was performed with immunoSEQ multiplex PCR; in TCRdb, only in-frame clones are kept and a portion is missing. The sample has a few hundred thousand clones, roughly 14% seen once. The sequencing input was naive CD4+ T cells from blood. The receptors stem from a young man with type 1 diabetes.

The chain has TRBV5-1 and TRBJ2-1; D unclear. CDR3 length equals 14 residues. The V gene's germline CDR1 is SGHRS and CDR2 YFSETQ. The germline V and J ends were trimmed by 4 bases and 1 base, with 9 bases remaining between them. The CDR3 sequence is CASSVVVSYNEQFF. The DNA for the CDR3 is TGCGCCAGCAGCGTCGTTGTTTCCTACAATGAGCAGTTCTTC.

This clone turned up a few times. The genes are TRBV28 and TRBJ2-5, with TRBD2 matching over 8 bases. V gave up 4 bases and J gave up 5 bases; unmatched junction bases: 6. CDR3 size: 14 residues. Looked up from germline, CDR1 is MDHEN and CDR2 is SYDVKM. Written as DNA, the CDR3 is TGTGCCAGCAGTTCCGGGGGGGCCGTGGAGACCCAGTACTTC. Its protein product is CASSSGGAVETQYF.

This clone has just a few counts. The CDR3 region is CASKDGNQPQHF. In DNA, the CDR3 is TGTGCCAGCAAAGACGGGAATCAGCCCCAGCATTTT. This chain joins TRBV2 and TRBJ1-5, with D uncertain. CDR3 length: 12 amino acids. Germline values: CDR1 SNHLY, CDR2 FYNNEI. Trimming pared 7 bases from V and 4 bases from J, leaving 8 bases between. The variable domain in full, completed from reference TRBV2 and TRBJ1-5, reads EPEVTQTPSHQVTQMGQEVILRCVPISNHLYFYWYRQILGQKVEFLVSFYNNEISEKSEIFDDQFSVERPDGSNFTLKIRSTKLEDSAMYFCASKDGNQPQHFGDGTRLSIL.

This rearrangement joins TRBV6-5 to TRBJ1-4; maybe TRBD1 (5 bases). The germline gives CDR1 MNHEY, CDR2 SVGAGI. The CDR3 spans 14 residues. Trimming removed 5 bases at V and 7 bases at J, with 14 bases between. CDR3 sequence reads: CASSRTSHSEKLFF. The CDR3 coding sequence is TGTGCCAGCAGTCGGACAAGCCATTCTGAAAAACTGTTTTTT.